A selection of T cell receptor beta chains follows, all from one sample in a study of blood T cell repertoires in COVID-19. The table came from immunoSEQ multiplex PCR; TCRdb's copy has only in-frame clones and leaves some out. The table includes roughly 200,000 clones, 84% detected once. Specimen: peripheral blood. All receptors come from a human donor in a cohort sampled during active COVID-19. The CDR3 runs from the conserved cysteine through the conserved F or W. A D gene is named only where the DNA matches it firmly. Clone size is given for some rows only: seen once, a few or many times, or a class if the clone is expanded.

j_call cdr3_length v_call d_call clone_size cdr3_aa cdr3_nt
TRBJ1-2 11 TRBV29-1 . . CTTEINYGYTF TGCACCACAGAAATTAACTATGGCTACACCTTC
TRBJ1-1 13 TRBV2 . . CASYRYSNTEAFF TGTGCCAGCTACCGGTACTCGAACACTGAAGCTTTCTTT
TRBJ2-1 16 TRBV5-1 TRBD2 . CASSGGLAGVYNEQFF TGCGCCAGCAGCGGGGGACTAGCGGGAGTGTACAATGAGCAGTTCTTC
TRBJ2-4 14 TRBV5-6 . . CASSFGTRENIQYF TGTGCCAGCAGCTTCGGGACACGAGAGAACATTCAGTACTTC
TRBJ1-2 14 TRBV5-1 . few CASSGPQGWDGYTF TGCGCCAGCAGCGGACCACAGGGCTGGGATGGCTACACCTTC
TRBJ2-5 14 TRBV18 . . CASSPPTPGETQYF TGTGCCAGCTCACCACCGACCCCAGGAGAGACCCAGTACTTC
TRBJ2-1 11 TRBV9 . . CASSVASEQFF TGTGCCAGCAGCGTAGCTAGTGAGCAGTTCTTC
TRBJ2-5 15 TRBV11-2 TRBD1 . CASSSPLDRQETQYF TGTGCCAGCAGCTCCCCTTTGGACAGGCAAGAGACCCAGTACTTC
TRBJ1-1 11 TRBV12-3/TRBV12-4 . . CASSFSAEAFF TGTGCCAGCAGCTTCTCTGCTGAAGCTTTCTTT
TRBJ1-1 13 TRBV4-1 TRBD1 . CASRTPRTGQAFF TGCGCCAGCAGAACACCTCGGACAGGGCAAGCTTTCTTT
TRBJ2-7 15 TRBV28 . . CASSFLGRETYEQYF TGTGCCAGCAGTTTTCTGGGTCGGGAGACCTACGAGCAGTACTTC
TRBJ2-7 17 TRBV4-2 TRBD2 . CASSQDIRAGGPYEQYF TGTGCCAGCAGCCAAGATATTAGAGCGGGAGGGCCCTACGAGCAGTACTTC
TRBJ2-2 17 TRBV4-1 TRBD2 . CASSQDPAGGGTGELFF TGCGCCAGCAGCCAAGATCCGGCGGGAGGGGGCACCGGGGAGCTGTTTTTT
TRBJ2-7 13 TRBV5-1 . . CASSREKSHEQYF TGCGCCAGCAGCCGGGAGAAGTCCCACGAGCAGTACTTC
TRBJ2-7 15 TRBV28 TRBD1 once CASSLWRDRGYEQYF TGTGCCAGCAGTTTATGGAGGGACAGGGGCTACGAGCAGTACTTC
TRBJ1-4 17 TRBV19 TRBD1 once CASNPGQGSHTNEKLFF TGTGCCAGTAATCCGGGACAGGGTTCTCACACTAATGAAAAACTGTTTTTT
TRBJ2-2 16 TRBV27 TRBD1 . CASLDRSRGRTGELFF TGTGCCAGCTTGGATCGTTCGAGGGGGCGTACCGGGGAGCTGTTTTTT
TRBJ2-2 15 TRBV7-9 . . CASRMAGSHTGELFF TGTGCCAGCAGGATGGCGGGGTCCCACACCGGGGAGCTGTTTTTT
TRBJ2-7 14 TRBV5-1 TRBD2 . CASSPGLAGDGQYF TGCGCCAGCAGCCCGGGACTAGCGGGAGATGGGCAGTACTTC
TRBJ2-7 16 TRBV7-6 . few CASSLAGHRSSYEQYF TGTGCCAGCAGCTTAGCTGGACACAGGAGCTCCTACGAGCAGTACTTC
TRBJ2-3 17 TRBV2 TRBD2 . CASSEQGWVAGADTQYF TGTGCCAGCAGTGAGCAGGGGTGGGTAGCGGGAGCAGATACGCAGTATTTT
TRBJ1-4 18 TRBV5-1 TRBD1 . CASRRFDRGVATNEKLFF TGCGCCAGCAGGCGGTTCGACAGGGGGGTTGCAACTAATGAAAAACTGTTTTTT
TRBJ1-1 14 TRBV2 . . CASIPNGVNTEAFF TGTGCCTCCATCCCTAACGGGGTGAACACTGAAGCTTTCTTT
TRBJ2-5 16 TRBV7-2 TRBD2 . CASSLAFTSGQETQYF TGTGCCAGCAGCTTAGCGTTTACTAGCGGACAAGAGACCCAGTACTTC
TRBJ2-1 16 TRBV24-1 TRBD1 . CATSDFGDRGRNEQFF TGTGCCACCAGTGATTTCGGGGACAGGGGCAGAAATGAGCAGTTCTTC
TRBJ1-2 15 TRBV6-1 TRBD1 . CASREGGSLNYGYTF TGTGCCAGCAGAGAAGGGGGCTCTCTTAACTATGGCTACACCTTC
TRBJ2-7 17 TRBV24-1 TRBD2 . CATSDSLSAGGRYEQYF TGTGCCACCAGTGACAGTTTATCAGCGGGAGGAAGGTACGAGCAGTACTTC
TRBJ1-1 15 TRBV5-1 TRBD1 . CASSPWTGGNTEAFF TGCGCCAGCAGTCCTTGGACAGGGGGAAACACTGAAGCTTTCTTT
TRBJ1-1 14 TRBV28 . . CASSFQGMRAEAFF TGTGCCAGCAGTTTTCAGGGGATGAGGGCTGAAGCTTTCTTT
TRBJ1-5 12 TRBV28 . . CASSTWGQPQHF TGTGCCAGCAGTACCTGGGGCCAGCCCCAGCATTTT
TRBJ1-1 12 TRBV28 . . CASRTRVTEAFF TGTGCCAGCAGAACCAGGGTCACTGAAGCTTTCTTT
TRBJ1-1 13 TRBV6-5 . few CASSSGLNTEAFF TGTGCCAGCAGTTCGGGGTTGAACACTGAAGCTTTCTTT
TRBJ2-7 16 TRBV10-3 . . CAISEIGGLAYYEQYF TGTGCCATCAGTGAGATAGGAGGCCTGGCCTACTACGAGCAGTACTTC
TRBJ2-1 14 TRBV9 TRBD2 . CASSERESYNEQFF TGTGCCAGCAGCGAGCGGGAGTCCTACAATGAGCAGTTCTTC
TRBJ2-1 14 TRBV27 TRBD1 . CASGTGSSYNEQFF TGTGCCAGTGGGACAGGGAGCTCCTACAATGAGCAGTTCTTC
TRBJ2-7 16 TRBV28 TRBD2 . CASSLFSGRPFYEQYF TGTGCCAGCAGCCTATTTAGCGGGAGGCCCTTTTACGAGCAGTACTTC
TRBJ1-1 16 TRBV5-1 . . CASSSNRVGMNTEAFF TGCGCCAGCAGCTCTAACAGGGTAGGGATGAACACTGAAGCTTTCTTT
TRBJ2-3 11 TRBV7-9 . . CASRSLVTQYF TGTGCCAGCAGGAGCCTCGTGACGCAGTATTTT
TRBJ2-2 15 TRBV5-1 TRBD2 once CASSLRTSETGELFF TGCGCCAGCAGCCTGAGGACTAGCGAGACCGGGGAGCTGTTTTTT
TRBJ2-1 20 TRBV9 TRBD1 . CASSVAFGQGIGRGYNEQFF TGTGCCAGCAGCGTAGCTTTCGGACAGGGGATTGGGCGGGGGTACAATGAGCAGTTCTTC
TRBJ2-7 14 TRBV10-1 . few CASSEVASEYEQYF TGCGCCAGCAGTGAGGTCGCTAGCGAGTACGAGCAGTACTTC
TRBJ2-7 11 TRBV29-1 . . CSVGVPYEQYF TGCAGCGTTGGAGTCCCCTACGAGCAGTACTTC
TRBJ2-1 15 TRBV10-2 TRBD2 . CASSEGLAGGYEQFF TGCGCCAGCAGTGAGGGACTAGCGGGAGGGTATGAGCAGTTCTTC
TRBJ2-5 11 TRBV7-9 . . CASSPGETQYF TGTGCCAGCAGCCCAGGGGAGACCCAGTACTTC
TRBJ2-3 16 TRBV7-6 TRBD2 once CASSALRTSGTDTQYF TGTGCCAGCAGCGCCCTCCGGACTAGCGGCACAGATACGCAGTATTTT
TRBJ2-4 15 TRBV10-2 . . CASSESGVTKNIQYF TGCGCCAGCAGTGAGTCAGGGGTTACCAAAAACATTCAGTACTTC
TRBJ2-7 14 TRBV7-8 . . CASSPSTSFYEQYF TGTGCCAGCAGCCCCTCGACTAGTTTCTACGAGCAGTACTTC
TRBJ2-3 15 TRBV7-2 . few CASARRSGGTDTQYF TGTGCCAGCGCACGCCGGTCGGGCGGGACGGATACGCAGTATTTT
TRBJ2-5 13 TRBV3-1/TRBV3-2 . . CASSKQGPGTQYF TGTGCCAGCAGCAAACAGGGCCCGGGGACCCAGTACTTC
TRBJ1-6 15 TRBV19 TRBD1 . CASSIRVTGNSPLHF TGTGCCAGTAGTATTCGGGTGACAGGGAATTCACCCCTCCACTTT
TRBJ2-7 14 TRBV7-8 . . CASSSQQGPYEQYF TGTGCCAGCAGCTCACAACAGGGACCCTACGAGCAGTACTTC